Presented here are 25 T cell receptor beta chains from one specimen sequenced in a study of long-term antiretroviral therapy in people with HIV. With survey level as its setting, the immunoSEQ assay was v3.0. Profiled with immunoSEQ multiplex PCR; TCRdb holds only in-frame clones, not every one. Among about 18,000 clones listed, 85% to 90% were seen once. The material sequenced was unsorted PBMCs, taken 4.2 years after starting antiretroviral therapy. The receptors come from a man between 45 and 60 years old with HIV.

The V and J genes are TRBV10-3 and TRBJ2-1; 7 nucleotides align to TRBD2. Germline lookup yields CDR1 ENHRY and CDR2 SYGVKD. The J segment lost 7 bases and the V segment lost 0 bases, leaving 6 bases of the junction unmatched. The CDR3 covers 15 residues. CDR3 in DNA: TGTGCCATCAGTGAGTCTGGGGGGAGGGGTAATGAGCAGTTCTTC. As protein: CAISESGGRGNEQFF.

This clone was seen just once. J is TRBJ1-1 and V is TRBV5-1; a possible D gene is TRBD1 (5 bases). This CDR3 contains 14 residues. V lost 3 bases to trimming and J lost 4 bases, with 13 bases between them. Germline V lookup: CDR1 SGHRS, CDR2 YFSETQ. The CDR3 nucleotides are TGCGCCAGCAGCTACCAAAGACAGAGCACTGAAGCTTTCTTT. Translation: CASSYQRQSTEAFF.

V is TRBV4-1 and J is TRBJ1-1, with 7 positions matching TRBD1. This CDR3 has 14 residues. Trimming at V came to 1 base and at J to 4 bases, leaving 3 bases not matched to a gene. The V gene's germline CDR1 is MGHRA and CDR2 YSYEKL. CDR3 nucleotides: TGCGCCAGCAGCCAAGCCGGGGACAGCACTGAAGCTTTCTTT. Protein sequence: CASSQAGDSTEAFF.

The V and J genes are TRBV9 and TRBJ2-7, with 7 positions matching TRBD1. Per the germline V gene, CDR1 is SGDLS and CDR2 is YYNGEE. Trimming at V came to 4 bases and at J to 5 bases, leaving 6 bases not matched to a gene. The CDR3 length is 13 residues. The CDR3 DNA reads as TGTGCCAGCAGCAGAGGACAGGACGACGAGCAGTACTTC. The encoded protein is CASSRGQDDEQYF. Full variable domain (remainder filled in from reference TRBV9 and TRBJ2-7): DSGVTQTPKHLITATGQRVTLRCSPRSGDLSVYWYQQSLDQGLQFLIQYYNGEERAKGNILERFSAQQFPDLHSELNLSSLELGDSALYFCASSRGQDDEQYFGPGTRLTVT.

This chain uses TRBV4-3 with TRBJ2-7, with 8 bases that match TRBD1. Looked up from germline, CDR1 is LGHNA and CDR2 is YSLEER. CDR3 length: 13 residues. V was pared by 4 bases and J by 2 bases, with 1 base of the junction left unmatched. Here the CDR3 DNA reads TGCGCCAGCAGCCGGGACAGGACCTACGAGCAGTACTTC. Protein sequence: CASSRDRTYEQYF.

V gene TRBV6-5 combines with J gene TRBJ2-1; D remains unclear. V lost 6 bases and J lost 5, with 17 bases in between. Germline V gene sequence: CDR1 MNHEY, CDR2 SVGAGI. CDR3 length: 15 residues. The CDR3 reads CASSLSKYVDNEQFF. CDR3 bases: TGTGCCAGCAGCTTATCTAAGTATGTGGACAATGAGCAGTTCTTC.

This clone has a handful of counts. V is TRBV7-2 and J is TRBJ1-1; TRBD1 matches at 8 bases. With V trimmed by 6 bases and J by 4 bases, 4 bases remained unmatched. Looked up from germline, CDR1 is SGHTA and CDR2 is FQGNSA. This CDR3 contains 13 residues. CDR3 region: CASRSTGGTEAFF. The CDR3 bases are TGTGCCAGCAGAAGTACAGGGGGCACTGAAGCTTTCTTT.

The chain is built from TRBV2 and TRBJ2-1, with TRBD2 matching over 12 bases. The CDR3 spans 13 residues. V shed 10 bases, J shed 7 bases, and the junction held 5 bases outside the gene matches. Germline V gene lookup returns CDR1 SNHLY and CDR2 FYNNEI. The CDR3 sequence: CAILAGGSNEQFF. CDR3 DNA sequence: TGTGCCATCCTAGCGGGGGGGAGTAATGAGCAGTTCTTC.

This clone is a singleton in its sample. V and J are TRBV19 and TRBJ1-2, with D tentatively TRBD1 (6 bases). The length of the CDR3 is 15 residues. Germline assignment: CDR1 LNHDA and CDR2 SQIVND (reference sequence). Trimming removed 3 bases at V and 0 bases at J, with 11 bases between. CDR3 residues: CASSISTGTNYGYTF. CDR3 nucleotides: TGTGCCAGTAGTATCTCGACAGGAACTAACTATGGCTACACCTTC.

By share of the sample, this clone is large. The chain uses TRBV9 and TRBJ2-7, with a possible D match to TRBD2 (5 bases). Deletions cut 4 bases from V and 6 bases from J, with 11 bases between. The germline V gene has CDR1 SGDLS and CDR2 YYNGEE. The CDR3 runs 12 residues. The DNA for the CDR3 is TGTGCCAGCAGCCCCGGAGGCCGCGAGCAGTACTTC. This codes for CASSPGGREQYF.

In DNA form, the CDR3 reads TGTGCCAGCAGCTTAACCGACAGGGGAAGTACCGGGGAGCTGTTTTTT. The encoded protein is CASSLTDRGSTGELFF. The V call is TRBV11-2, the J call TRBJ2-2, with TRBD1 matching over 8 bases. Germline trimming cut 2 bases from V and 5 bases from J; bases unmatched to any gene: 7. Germline CDR1 reads SGHAT; CDR2 reads FQNNGV. This CDR3 region has 16 residues.

The chain combines TRBV2 with TRBJ2-4; 7 nucleotides match TRBD2. Germline-derived CDR1 and CDR2 are SNHLY and FYNNEI. Trimming at V came to 0 bases and at J to 9 bases, leaving 2 bases not matched to a gene. This CDR3 contains 13 residues. Here the CDR3 DNA reads TGTGCCAGCAGTGAAGCTCCGGGGGGCATTCAGTACTTC. This encodes CASSEAPGGIQYF.

The chain employs TRBV7-8 and TRBJ1-2, with D hard to call. V was trimmed by 1 base and J by 4 bases, leaving 16 bases between them. The CDR3 runs to 16 residues. Germline CDR1 is SGHVS and CDR2 is FQNEAQ. In nucleotides, the CDR3 is TGTGCCAGCAGCTTAGAGTCTCGGGGTGCTGGCTATGGCTACACCTTC. Protein: CASSLESRGAGYGYTF.

This chain links TRBV6-5 with TRBJ2-7; no clear D gene. The germline gives CDR1 MNHEY, CDR2 SVGAGI. Trimming took 4 bases from V and 7 from J, leaving 20 bases between them. The CDR3 length is 15 residues. The CDR3 reads CASSSDPRRSLEQYF. In DNA form, the CDR3 reads TGTGCCAGCAGTTCAGACCCCAGACGGAGCCTAGAGCAGTACTTC.

The genes are TRBV7-2 and TRBJ2-1; the D is unclear. The CDR3 consists of 12 residues. Germline V CDR1 and CDR2: SGHTA, FQGNSA. V lost 1 base, J lost 10 bases, and 8 bases lay in between. In DNA form, the CDR3 reads TGTGCCAGCAGCTTAGAGAGAAGCGAGCAGTTCTTC. Translating it yields CASSLERSEQFF.

The chain recombines TRBV9 with TRBJ1-3; 7 nucleotides line up with TRBD1. Trimming cost V 3 bases and J 2 bases; bases outside gene matches: 5. Germline loops: CDR1 SGDLS, CDR2 YYNGEE. CDR3 length equals 15 residues. DNA of the CDR3: TGTGCCAGCAGCGCCCTAGGGGGCACTGGAAACACCATATATTTT. Translating gives CASSALGGTGNTIYF. The variable domain in full, completed from reference TRBV9 and TRBJ1-3, reads DSGVTQTPKHLITATGQRVTLRCSPRSGDLSVYWYQQSLDQGLQFLIQYYNGEERAKGNILERFSAQQFPDLHSELNLSSLELGDSALYFCASSALGGTGNTIYFGEGSWLTVV.

CDR3 DNA sequence: TGTGCCAGCAGTGAAGCGCTCAGGGGGGTCTCCTACGAGCAGTACTTC. Protein: CASSEALRGVSYEQYF. This sequence joins TRBV2 and TRBJ2-7; possibly TRBD1 for D (7 bases). The CDR3 runs 16 residues. Trimming shortened V by 0 bases and J by 0 bases, and 12 bases separated the two germline ends. The germline CDR1 and CDR2 sequences are SNHLY and FYNNEI.

The rearrangement uses TRBV6-6 and TRBJ2-3; 7 positions match TRBD2. The V segment lost 10 bases and the J segment 2 bases; nucleotides outside the gene matches: 9. CDR3 size: 14 residues. In germline, CDR1 is MNHNY, CDR2 SVGAGI (reference sequence). The CDR3 loop reads CATGGSRVTDTQYF. DNA of the CDR3: TGTGCCACCGGGGGGTCCCGCGTCACAGATACGCAGTATTTT.

This chain links TRBV5-4 with TRBJ2-1; D might be TRBD1 (7 bases). V lost 4 bases and J 9 bases, leaving 11 bases between the germline ends. The CDR3 consists of 12 residues. CDR1 and CDR2 (germline): SGHNT, YYREEE (reference sequence). CDR3 amino acids: CASSLQGGEQFF. CDR3 sequence (DNA): TGTGCCAGCAGCCTGCAGGGGGGTGAGCAGTTCTTC.

The V gene is TRBV19, the J gene TRBJ2-1; 7 bases align to TRBD2. V gave up 3 bases and J gave up 6 bases; unmatched junction bases: 11. This CDR3 contains 16 residues. Germline V gene sequence: CDR1 LNHDA, CDR2 SQIVND (reference sequence). CDR3 nucleotide sequence: TGTGCCAGTAGTATGGAATCCGGGACTACCTTCAATGAGCAGTTCTTC. Translated, it gives CASSMESGTTFNEQFF.

This clone was seen more than once but under ten times. CDR3 coding DNA: TGTGCCTGGAGTGGAACGGGGGGCAGGGCCAACACTGAAGCTTTCTTT. Its translation: CAWSGTGGRANTEAFF. The chain links TRBV30 to TRBJ1-1, with D possibly being TRBD1 (6 bases). Per the germline V gene, CDR1 is GTSNPN and CDR2 is SVGIG (reference sequence). This CDR3 is 16 amino acids long. The V gene lost 1 base and the J gene lost 2 bases, with 17 bases spanning the gap.

The chain has TRBV29-1 and TRBJ1-2, with a tentative D call TRBD1 (5 bases). The CDR3 is 11 amino acids. From germline, CDR1 is SQVTM and CDR2 ANQGSEA. The V end was cut by 4 bases, the J end by 8 bases, with 11 bases between. This CDR3 is CSVGFRDGYTF. CDR3 bases: TGCAGCGTTGGTTTTAGGGACGGCTACACCTTC.

This CDR3 reads CASSTRGRGTGELFF. For the CDR3, the DNA is TGTGCCAGCAGCACCAGGGGGCGCGGTACCGGGGAGCTGTTTTTT. V usage is TRBV27 and J usage is TRBJ2-2; 8 bases align to TRBD1. The V gene's germline CDR1 is MNHEY and CDR2 SMNVEV (reference sequence). Trimming at V came to 6 bases and at J to 5 bases, leaving 8 bases not matched to a gene. The CDR3 runs to 15 residues.

The rearrangement uses TRBV6-6 and TRBJ2-7; 11 positions agree with TRBD2. J was trimmed by 2 bases and V by 2 bases; bases with no gene match: 5. This CDR3 spans 16 amino acids. CDR1 and CDR2 from the germline V gene are MNHNY and SVGAGI (reference sequence). The CDR3 loop is CASSYVAGGLPYEQYF. The CDR3 DNA is TGTGCCAGCAGTTACGTAGCGGGGGGGCTCCCCTACGAGCAGTACTTC.

This sequence joins TRBV5-6 and TRBJ2-3, with TRBD2 matching 9 bases. The germline CDR1 and CDR2 sequences are SGHDT and YYEEEE. This CDR3 is 15 amino acids long. V was clipped by 2 bases and J by 4 bases; unmatched bases: 5. In DNA, the CDR3 is TGTGCCAGCAGCTTTAGGCGGGGGGGCGCAGATACGCAGTATTTT. Translated, it gives CASSFRRGGADTQYF.